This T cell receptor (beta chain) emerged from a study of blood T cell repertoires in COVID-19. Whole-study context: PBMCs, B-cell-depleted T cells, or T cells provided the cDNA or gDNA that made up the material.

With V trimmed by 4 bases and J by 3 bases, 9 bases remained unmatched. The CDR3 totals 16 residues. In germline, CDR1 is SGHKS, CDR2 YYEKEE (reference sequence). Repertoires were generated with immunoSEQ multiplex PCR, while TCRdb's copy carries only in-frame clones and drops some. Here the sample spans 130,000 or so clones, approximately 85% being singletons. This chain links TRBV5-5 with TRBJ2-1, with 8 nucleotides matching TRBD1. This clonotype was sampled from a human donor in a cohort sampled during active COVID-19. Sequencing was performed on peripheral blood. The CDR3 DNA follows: TGTGCCAGCAGCCAAACGACAGGGGCGGTCTACAATGAGCAGTTCTTC. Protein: CASSQTTGAVYNEQFF.